This is a list of T cell receptor beta chains from one sample in a study of CD8 T cells in Susac syndrome. MiXCR, applied by TCRdb to the immunoSEQ multiplex PCR reads, yields one record per CDR3 protein. Among around 80,000 distinct CDR3 sequences listed, around 94% were seen once. Source material: CD8+ T cells from PBMCs. The receptors were sampled from a human donor with Susac syndrome. The conserved cysteine and the conserved F or W are not part of the CDR3 here. Fields, in order: D gene, V gene, CDR3 protein. The D gene is left open where the match is weak.

- | TRBV20-1 | SASEYSSYGYT
TRBD2 | TRBV9 | ASSNPGLAGGETQY
- | TRBV18 | ASSPGPLNSPLH
TRBD1 | TRBV7-3 | ASSPGTGEETQY
- | TRBV29-1 | SVEGIGGSSYEQY
- | TRBV20-1 | SATGTLLAKNIQY
- | TRBV19 | ASSIYLADSPLH
- | TRBV28 | ASSLSRLGKETQY
- | TRBV20-1 | SASQGGGYNEQF
TRBD2 | TRBV12-3/TRBV12-4 | ASSSVTSGYTDTQY
- | TRBV27 | ASSLYGQNQPQH
- | TRBV20-1 | SARDKAEGYGYT
- | TRBV11-3 | ASSPWRTGELF
TRBD1 | TRBV9 | ASRTGGTTGELF
TRBD1 | TRBV29-1 | SALDRAGYT